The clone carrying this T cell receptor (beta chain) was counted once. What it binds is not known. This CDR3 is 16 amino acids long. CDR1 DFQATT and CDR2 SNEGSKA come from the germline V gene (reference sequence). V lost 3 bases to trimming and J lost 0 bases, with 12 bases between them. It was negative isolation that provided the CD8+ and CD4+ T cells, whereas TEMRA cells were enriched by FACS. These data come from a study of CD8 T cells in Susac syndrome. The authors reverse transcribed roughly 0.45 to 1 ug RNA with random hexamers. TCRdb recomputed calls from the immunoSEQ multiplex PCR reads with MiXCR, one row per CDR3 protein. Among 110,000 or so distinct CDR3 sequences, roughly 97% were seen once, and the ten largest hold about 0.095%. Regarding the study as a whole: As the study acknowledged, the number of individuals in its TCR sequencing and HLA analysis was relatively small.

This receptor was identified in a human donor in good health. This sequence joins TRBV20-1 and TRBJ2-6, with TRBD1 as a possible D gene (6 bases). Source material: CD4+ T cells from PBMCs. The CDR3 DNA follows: TGCAGTGCTAGGATGGACAGACTCTCTGGGGCCAACGTCCTGACTTTC. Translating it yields CSARMDRLSGANVLTF.